This T cell receptor (beta chain) was identified during a study of shared clonotypes between healthy human individuals. The CDR3 contains 13 residues. Germline CDR1 reads LNHNV; CDR2 reads YYDKDF (reference sequence). The V end was cut by 3 bases, the J end by 3 bases, with 6 bases between. To note about this clone: Other DNA sequences in the same sample also yield this CDR3.

The table came from immunoSEQ multiplex PCR; TCRdb's copy has only in-frame clones and leaves some out. The table has under 2.5 million clones, 85% to 95% seen once. Those who donated, Caucasian adults without exception, all lived in Nashville, Tennessee. The split of CD4+ cells yielded CD45RA+ naive and CD45RA-negative memory subsets. The rearrangement links TRBV15 to TRBJ2-1, with a tentative D call TRBD2 (6 bases). The clonotype originates from a man younger than 35 in good health. Some clones in this sample may be carry-over from other donors' samples. The sequenced sample consisted of naive CD4+ T cells from PBMCs. Regarding subset: CD45RA+ positively selected. The CDR3 here is CATSRTSYNEQFF. Written as DNA, the CDR3 is TGTGCCACCAGCAGGACTAGCTACAATGAGCAGTTCTTC.